These T cell receptor beta chains were read from a single sample in a study of blood T cells in healthy people across ages. TCRdb passed the 5' RACE reads through MiXCR, listing each CDR3 protein once. The data contain 950,000 to 1,200,000 distinct CDR3 sequences, around two fifths of them singletons. The sequencing sample was made of blood. Source of these receptors: a man between 18 and 35 years old in good health. The conserved cysteine and the conserved F or W are not part of the CDR3 here. Each record gives: V gene, clone size, J gene, CDR3 protein. A row's size may be missing; if present it is once, few, many or a size class.

v_call: TRBV12-3/TRBV12-4
clone_size: -
j_call: TRBJ2-3
cdr3_aa: ASSLMEVDTQY

v_call: TRBV5-1
clone_size: -
j_call: TRBJ2-3
cdr3_aa: ASSLESVRTDTQY

v_call: TRBV4-1
clone_size: -
j_call: TRBJ1-2
cdr3_aa: ASSQDITGGHYGYT

v_call: TRBV20-1
clone_size: -
j_call: TRBJ2-1
cdr3_aa: SARRDSSCNEQF

v_call: TRBV20-1
clone_size: -
j_call: TRBJ2-7
cdr3_aa: SARVAGLNEQY

v_call: TRBV20-1
clone_size: few
j_call: TRBJ2-7
cdr3_aa: SARAGIYEQY

v_call: TRBV5-1
clone_size: -
j_call: TRBJ2-1
cdr3_aa: ASSLNPGGASGDNEQF

v_call: TRBV20-1
clone_size: few
j_call: TRBJ2-1
cdr3_aa: SARPPTSYNEQF

v_call: TRBV11-2
clone_size: few
j_call: TRBJ2-1
cdr3_aa: ASSAYLFRQTYNEQF

v_call: TRBV7-9
clone_size: -
j_call: TRBJ2-1
cdr3_aa: ASSLVGLAGSSSYNEQF

v_call: TRBV20-1
clone_size: -
j_call: TRBJ2-3
cdr3_aa: SASQSQGILGDTQY

v_call: TRBV11-3
clone_size: few
j_call: TRBJ2-1
cdr3_aa: ASSLGQLAAEQF

v_call: TRBV28
clone_size: -
j_call: TRBJ1-5
cdr3_aa: ASSLQRTGDQPQH

v_call: TRBV4-1
clone_size: -
j_call: TRBJ1-1
cdr3_aa: ASSHRPGTPLKNTEAF

v_call: TRBV10-3
clone_size: -
j_call: TRBJ1-2
cdr3_aa: AISVREITYGYT

v_call: TRBV29-1
clone_size: -
j_call: TRBJ2-5
cdr3_aa: SVEDPNRAQETQY

v_call: TRBV6-2/TRBV6-3
clone_size: -
j_call: TRBJ1-2
cdr3_aa: ASREGGQANYGYT

v_call: TRBV6-2/TRBV6-3
clone_size: -
j_call: TRBJ2-3
cdr3_aa: ASSYPSNKKHTQY

v_call: TRBV12-3/TRBV12-4
clone_size: -
j_call: TRBJ2-3
cdr3_aa: ASSLILGDTQY

v_call: TRBV29-1
clone_size: many
j_call: TRBJ2-3
cdr3_aa: SVPGFDTDTQY

v_call: TRBV10-3
clone_size: -
j_call: TRBJ2-3
cdr3_aa: AISEGAAGPTDTQY

v_call: TRBV20-1
clone_size: -
j_call: TRBJ2-7
cdr3_aa: SARDFPSGGYEQY

v_call: TRBV7-2
clone_size: -
j_call: TRBJ1-1
cdr3_aa: ASSLFSGHTTEAF

v_call: TRBV12-3/TRBV12-4
clone_size: -
j_call: TRBJ1-2
cdr3_aa: ASSPKGQGAYGYT

v_call: TRBV4-1
clone_size: -
j_call: TRBJ1-2
cdr3_aa: ASSVRQGVEYGYT

v_call: TRBV29-1
clone_size: few
j_call: TRBJ1-2
cdr3_aa: SVVYTQGGYT

v_call: TRBV12-5
clone_size: -
j_call: TRBJ2-7
cdr3_aa: ASSEGGSTYEQY

v_call: TRBV11-3
clone_size: -
j_call: TRBJ2-1
cdr3_aa: ASSLGGGNNNEQF

v_call: TRBV12-3/TRBV12-4
clone_size: -
j_call: TRBJ1-2
cdr3_aa: ASSSPGPGYT

v_call: TRBV7-3
clone_size: -
j_call: TRBJ2-5
cdr3_aa: ASSQGLRDEQY

v_call: TRBV6-6
clone_size: many
j_call: TRBJ2-1
cdr3_aa: ASSYHPERVVDNEQF

v_call: TRBV20-1
clone_size: few
j_call: TRBJ2-3
cdr3_aa: SAPDFSGADTQY

v_call: TRBV28
clone_size: -
j_call: TRBJ1-5
cdr3_aa: ASSLWGTGGSNQPQH

v_call: TRBV14
clone_size: few
j_call: TRBJ1-2
cdr3_aa: ASSQWTGGYT

v_call: TRBV10-3
clone_size: -
j_call: TRBJ1-1
cdr3_aa: AISLRRPGQDSFEAF

v_call: TRBV12-3/TRBV12-4
clone_size: many
j_call: TRBJ1-2
cdr3_aa: ASSLVGQDVYGYT

v_call: TRBV4-3
clone_size: -
j_call: TRBJ1-1
cdr3_aa: ASSQFASGVGNTEAF

v_call: TRBV12-3/TRBV12-4
clone_size: few
j_call: -
cdr3_aa: ASTSTGGYNEQY

v_call: TRBV4-1
clone_size: -
j_call: TRBJ1-2
cdr3_aa: VSSHTRQGPSHGYT

v_call: TRBV20-1
clone_size: -
j_call: TRBJ2-1
cdr3_aa: SASSLAGGGIEQF

v_call: TRBV7-2
clone_size: -
j_call: TRBJ1-1
cdr3_aa: ASSLAGGRRGSNTEAF

v_call: TRBV20-1
clone_size: -
j_call: TRBJ1-2
cdr3_aa: SARDLGSVIYGYT

v_call: TRBV20-1
clone_size: many
j_call: TRBJ2-3
cdr3_aa: SARDDGPRDTQY

v_call: TRBV4-2
clone_size: -
j_call: TRBJ2-7
cdr3_aa: ASSQALGRLHEQY

v_call: TRBV13
clone_size: few
j_call: TRBJ2-2
cdr3_aa: ASSLGLANGELF

v_call: TRBV4-1
clone_size: -
j_call: TRBJ1-2
cdr3_aa: ASSQPTGQHYT

v_call: TRBV27
clone_size: few
j_call: TRBJ1-1
cdr3_aa: ASSIHSTRGEAF

v_call: TRBV14
clone_size: once
j_call: TRBJ2-1
cdr3_aa: ASSQDIAAGGRNEQF

v_call: TRBV28
clone_size: -
j_call: TRBJ1-1
cdr3_aa: ASSPDTENTEAF

v_call: TRBV20-1
clone_size: -
j_call: TRBJ2-3
cdr3_aa: SAGPRGLAGSDTQY

v_call: TRBV10-3
clone_size: many
j_call: TRBJ1-2
cdr3_aa: AISEFSAGQIYGYT

v_call: TRBV9
clone_size: -
j_call: TRBJ2-3
cdr3_aa: ASSISGGGLRGDTQY

v_call: TRBV12-3/TRBV12-4
clone_size: few
j_call: TRBJ1-5
cdr3_aa: ASSLGGTGLGNQPQH

v_call: TRBV28
clone_size: -
j_call: TRBJ1-2
cdr3_aa: ASSFSSRPDDT

v_call: TRBV4-3
clone_size: few
j_call: TRBJ1-6
cdr3_aa: ASSQEREFYNSPLH

v_call: TRBV27
clone_size: -
j_call: TRBJ2-5
cdr3_aa: ASSLEPRGSQY

v_call: TRBV30
clone_size: -
j_call: TRBJ1-1
cdr3_aa: AWSLGAYTEAF